These 9 T cell receptor beta chains were all obtained from the same sample, sequenced in a study of blood T cell dynamics during melanoma immunotherapy. The time point denotes: week 3, after first cycle of checkpoint inhibitor. Profiled with immunoSEQ multiplex PCR; TCRdb holds only in-frame clones, not every one. The top ten hold more than 5% of the sample, which has about 14,000 clones, 75% to 90% seen once. The sample in question was blood, obtained from a patient treated with checkpoint blockade. Every receptor here comes from a human donor with melanoma.

J is TRBJ2-2 and V is TRBV7-2; D gene ambiguous. The CDR3 runs to 13 residues. CDR1 is SGHTA and CDR2 is FQGNSA in the germline V gene. V was clipped by 3 bases and J by 6 bases, with 8 bases between them. The CDR3 region is CASSLGWAGELFF. CDR3 coding DNA: TGTGCCAGCAGCTTGGGTTGGGCCGGGGAGCTGTTTTTT.

This clone has more than one count but fewer than ten. The gene calls are TRBV7-9 and TRBJ1-1; the D gene is possibly TRBD1 (6 bases). V gave up 2 bases and J gave up 1 base, with 17 bases separating them. The CDR3 is made up of 17 amino acids. Germline CDR1 and CDR2: SEHNR and FQNEAQ (reference sequence). CDR3 sequence reads: CASSLTGHRLGNTEAFF. The CDR3 region has the DNA TGTGCCAGCAGCTTAACGGGACACCGCTTGGGGAACACTGAAGCTTTCTTT.

This clone was detected only a few times. V gene TRBV4-3 combines with J gene TRBJ1-3, with D possibly matching TRBD1 (5 bases). V was pared by 0 bases and J by 3 bases, with 15 bases between. The CDR3 is 17 residues long. Germline V gene lookup returns CDR1 LGHNA and CDR2 YSLEER. CDR3 nucleotides: TGCGCCAGCAGCCAAGATCTGGCCCAGGGCGGTGGAAACACCATATATTTT. The encoded protein is CASSQDLAQGGGNTIYF.

Judged by abundance, this clone is medium-sized. The chain recombines TRBV10-3 with TRBJ1-5, with D tentatively TRBD1 (6 bases). V was clipped by 0 bases and J by 6 bases, with 12 bases between them. Per germline, CDR1 ENHRY and CDR2 SYGVKD. CDR3 length: 15 amino acids. The CDR3 region has the DNA TGTGCCATCAGTGAGTCGAGGGGGGTGGGTCAGCCCCAGCATTTT. It is translated as CAISESRGVGQPQHF.

The rearrangement links TRBV14 to TRBJ1-5; D gene unclear. This CDR3 has 18 amino acids. Germline V gene data show CDR1 as SGHDN and CDR2 as FVKESK. V lost 0 bases to trimming and J lost 9 bases, with 24 bases between them. The CDR3 protein is CASSQDGLLRLFFLPQHF. The CDR3 coding sequence is TGTGCCAGCAGCCAAGATGGACTTTTGAGACTGTTTTTTCTGCCCCAGCATTTT.

The chain combines TRBV28 with TRBJ2-3; 12 bases fit TRBD2. The germline gives CDR1 MDHEN, CDR2 SYDVKM. The length of the CDR3 is 15 residues. V lost 4 bases to trimming and J lost 6 bases; unmatched junction nucleotides: 5. In DNA form, the CDR3 reads TGTGCCAGCAGTTCCAGACTAGCGGGAGTGGATACGCAGTATTTT. Protein product: CASSSRLAGVDTQYF.

This clone has a single count. The V gene is TRBV7-6, the J gene TRBJ2-5; unclear D gene. TRBJ2-7 matches the DNA end more closely, so the J call is doubtful. The CDR3 runs to 13 residues. From germline, CDR1 is SGHVS and CDR2 FNYEAQ. CDR3 amino acids: CASSARLSYEQYF. The CDR3 region has the DNA TGTGCCAGCAGCGCTCGATTGTCCTACGAGCAGTACTTC.

The chain combines TRBV30 with TRBJ2-3, with no clear D. Trimming took off 2 bases at V and 0 bases at J, with 12 bases between the two ends. Germline V gene lookup returns CDR1 GTSNPN and CDR2 SVGIG (reference sequence). The CDR3 is 15 residues long. Written as DNA, the CDR3 is TGTGCCTGGAGTTTAGGAGTGGGGAGCACAGATACGCAGTATTTT. It yields the protein CAWSLGVGSTDTQYF.

V usage is TRBV28 and J usage is TRBJ2-5, with 13 bases that match TRBD2. CDR3 length: 15 amino acids. The V gene's germline CDR1 is MDHEN and CDR2 SYDVKM. V dropped 8 bases and J dropped 3; count of bases not matched to a gene: 6. CDR3 in amino acids: CASRGLAGIEETQYF. CDR3 bases: TGTGCCAGCCGGGGACTAGCGGGAATCGAAGAGACCCAGTACTTC. The whole variable domain, filled in from reference TRBV28 and TRBJ2-5, reads DVKVTQSSRYLVKRTGEKVFLECVQDMDHENMFWYRQDPGLGLRLIYFSYDVKMKEKGDIPEGYSVSREKKERFSLILESASTNQTSMYLCASRGLAGIEETQYFGPGTRLLVL.